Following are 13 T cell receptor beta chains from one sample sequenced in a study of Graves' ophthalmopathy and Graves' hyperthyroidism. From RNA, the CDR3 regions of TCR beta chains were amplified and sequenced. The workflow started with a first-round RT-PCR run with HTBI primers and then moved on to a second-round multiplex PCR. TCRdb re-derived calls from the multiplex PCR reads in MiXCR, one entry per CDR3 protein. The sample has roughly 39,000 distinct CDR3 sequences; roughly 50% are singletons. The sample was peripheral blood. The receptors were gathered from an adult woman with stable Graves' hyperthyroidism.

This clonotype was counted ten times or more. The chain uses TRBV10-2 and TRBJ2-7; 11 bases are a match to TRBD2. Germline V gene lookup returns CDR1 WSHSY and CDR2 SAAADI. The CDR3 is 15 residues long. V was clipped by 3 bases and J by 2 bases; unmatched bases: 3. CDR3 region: CASSDLTSGTYEQYF. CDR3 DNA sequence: TGCGCCAGCAGTGATCTGACTAGCGGGACCTACGAGCAGTACTTC.

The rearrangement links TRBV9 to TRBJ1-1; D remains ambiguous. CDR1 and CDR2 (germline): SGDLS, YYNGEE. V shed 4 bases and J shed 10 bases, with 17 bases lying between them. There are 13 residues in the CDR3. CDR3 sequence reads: CASSSHSGGVAFF. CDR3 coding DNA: TGTGCCAGCAGCTCCCACTCGGGCGGGGTAGCTTTCTTT.

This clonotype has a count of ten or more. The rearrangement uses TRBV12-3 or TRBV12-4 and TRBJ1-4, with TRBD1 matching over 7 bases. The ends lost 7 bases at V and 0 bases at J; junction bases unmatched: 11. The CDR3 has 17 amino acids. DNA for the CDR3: TGTGCCAGCACTGGACGCGGGACAGCAGCAACTAATGAAAAACTGTTTTTT. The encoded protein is CASTGRGTAATNEKLFF.

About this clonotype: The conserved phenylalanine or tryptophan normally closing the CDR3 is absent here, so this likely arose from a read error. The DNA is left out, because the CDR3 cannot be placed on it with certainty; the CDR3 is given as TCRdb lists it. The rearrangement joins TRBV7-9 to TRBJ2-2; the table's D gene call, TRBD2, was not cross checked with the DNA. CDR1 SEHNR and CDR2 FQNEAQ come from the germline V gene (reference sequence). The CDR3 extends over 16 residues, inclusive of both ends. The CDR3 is CASRRVAGSGTGELVS.

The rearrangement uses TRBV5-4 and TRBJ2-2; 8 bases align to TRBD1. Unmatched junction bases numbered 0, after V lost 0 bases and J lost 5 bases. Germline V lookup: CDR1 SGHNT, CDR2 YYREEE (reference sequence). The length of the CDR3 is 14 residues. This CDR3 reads CASSLDRGTGELFF. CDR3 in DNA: TGTGCCAGCAGCTTGGACAGGGGGACCGGGGAGCTGTTTTTT.

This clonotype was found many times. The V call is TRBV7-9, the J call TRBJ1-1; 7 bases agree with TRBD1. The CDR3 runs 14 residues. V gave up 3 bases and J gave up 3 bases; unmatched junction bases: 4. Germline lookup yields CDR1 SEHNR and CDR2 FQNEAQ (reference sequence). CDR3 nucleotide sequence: TGTGCCAGCAGCTTTCAGGGGGTCGACACTGAAGCTTTCTTT. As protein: CASSFQGVDTEAFF.

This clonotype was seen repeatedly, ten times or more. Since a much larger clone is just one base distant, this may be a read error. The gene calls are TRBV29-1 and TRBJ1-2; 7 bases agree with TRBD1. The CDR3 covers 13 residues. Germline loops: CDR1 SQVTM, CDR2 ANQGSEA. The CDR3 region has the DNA TGCGGCCTGCGTGAGGGGGCCTCCTATGGCTACACCTTC. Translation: CGLREGASYGYTF. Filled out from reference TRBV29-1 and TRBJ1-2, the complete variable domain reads SAVISQKPSRDICQRGTSLTIQCQVDSQVTMMFWYRQQPGQSLTLIATANQGSEATYESGFVIDKFPISRPNLTFSTLTVSNMSPEDSSIYLCGLREGASYGYTFGSGTRLTVV.

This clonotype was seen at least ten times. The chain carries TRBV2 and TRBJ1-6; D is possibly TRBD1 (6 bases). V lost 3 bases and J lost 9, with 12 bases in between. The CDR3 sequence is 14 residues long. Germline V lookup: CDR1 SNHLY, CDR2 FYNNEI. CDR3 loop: CASSDVQGFSPLHF. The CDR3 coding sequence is TGTGCCAGCAGTGATGTACAGGGATTTTCACCCCTCCACTTT.

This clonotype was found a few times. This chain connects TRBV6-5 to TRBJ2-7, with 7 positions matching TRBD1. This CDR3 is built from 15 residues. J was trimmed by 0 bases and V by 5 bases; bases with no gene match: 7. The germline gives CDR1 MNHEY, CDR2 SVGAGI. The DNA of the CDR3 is TGTGCCAGCAGTGCGGACAGGCCATACTCCTACGAGCAGTACTTC. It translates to CASSADRPYSYEQYF.

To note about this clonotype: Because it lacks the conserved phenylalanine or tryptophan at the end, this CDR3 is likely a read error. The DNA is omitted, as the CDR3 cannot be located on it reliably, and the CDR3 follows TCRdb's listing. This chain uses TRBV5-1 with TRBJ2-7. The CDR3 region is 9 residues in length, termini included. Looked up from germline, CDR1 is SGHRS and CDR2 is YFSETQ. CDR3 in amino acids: CASSLLQNT.

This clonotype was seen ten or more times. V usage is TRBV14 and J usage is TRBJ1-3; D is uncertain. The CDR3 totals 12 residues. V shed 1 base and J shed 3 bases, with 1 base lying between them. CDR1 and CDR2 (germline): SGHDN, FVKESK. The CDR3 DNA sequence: TGTGCCAGCAGCCAAGTTGGAAACACCATATATTTT. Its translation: CASSQVGNTIYF.

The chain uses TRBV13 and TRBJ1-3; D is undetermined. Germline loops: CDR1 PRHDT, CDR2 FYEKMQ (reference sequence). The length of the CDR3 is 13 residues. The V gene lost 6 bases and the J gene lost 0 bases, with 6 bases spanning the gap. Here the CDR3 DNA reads TGTGCCAGCAGTGTAACCTCTGGAAACACCATATATTTT. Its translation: CASSVTSGNTIYF.

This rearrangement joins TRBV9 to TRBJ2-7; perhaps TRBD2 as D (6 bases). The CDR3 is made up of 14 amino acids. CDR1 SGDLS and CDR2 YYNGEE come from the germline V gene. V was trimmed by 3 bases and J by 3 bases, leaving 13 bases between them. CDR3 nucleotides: TGTGCCAGCAGCGCAGCCCCGGGACTCTACGAGCAGTACTTC. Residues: CASSAAPGLYEQYF.